This T cell receptor (beta chain) came from a study of blood T cells in healthy people across ages. Overall study findings and caveats: Age advanced and TCR beta diversity per million T cells fell, roughly linearly. The diversity estimates, figures obtained from one million T cells, were considered underestimates.

Using a J-beta primer mix together with a sample-barcoded 5' primer, a second PCR was run for about 6 to 11 cycles. One entry per CDR3 protein results from TCRdb running MiXCR on the 5' RACE reads. The profile shows 760,000 or so distinct CDR3 sequences, more than 20% of them singletons. The CDR3 spans 15 residues. CDR1 SGHAT and CDR2 FQNNGV come from the germline V gene. This clonotype was observed a few times. Antigen: not known. Germline is not matched at one junction end, which may reflect a read error. The same sample was also studied in work on T cells of mothers and their children. That report notes: For each mother, over 10 million TCR beta CDR3 reads were obtained, and for each child, 2.5 million to 3 million. The authors detected no persistent microchimeric T cell clones.

V and J are TRBV11-2 and TRBJ2-5; perhaps TRBD2 as D (6 bases). This receptor was identified in a boy aged 5-17 years in good health. Sequencing input: blood. CDR3 loop: CASNLVGGEIHTQYF. The CDR3 nucleotides are TGTGCCAGCAACTTAGTGGGGGGTGAGATTCATACCCAGTACTTC.